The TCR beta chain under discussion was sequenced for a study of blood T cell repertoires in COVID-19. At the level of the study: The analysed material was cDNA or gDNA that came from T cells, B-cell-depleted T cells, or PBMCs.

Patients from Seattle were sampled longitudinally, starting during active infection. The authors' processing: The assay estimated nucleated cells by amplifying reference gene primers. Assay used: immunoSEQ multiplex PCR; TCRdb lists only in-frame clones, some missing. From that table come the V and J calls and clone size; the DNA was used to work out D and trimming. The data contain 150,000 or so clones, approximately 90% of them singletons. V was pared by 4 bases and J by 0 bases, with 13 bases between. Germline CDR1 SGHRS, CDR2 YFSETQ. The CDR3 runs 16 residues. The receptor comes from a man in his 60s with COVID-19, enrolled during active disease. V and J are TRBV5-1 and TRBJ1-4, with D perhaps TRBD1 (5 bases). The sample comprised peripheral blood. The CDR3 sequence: CASSAEDITTNEKLFF. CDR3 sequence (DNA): TGCGCCAGCAGCGCCGAGGACATTACAACTAATGAAAAACTGTTTTTT.